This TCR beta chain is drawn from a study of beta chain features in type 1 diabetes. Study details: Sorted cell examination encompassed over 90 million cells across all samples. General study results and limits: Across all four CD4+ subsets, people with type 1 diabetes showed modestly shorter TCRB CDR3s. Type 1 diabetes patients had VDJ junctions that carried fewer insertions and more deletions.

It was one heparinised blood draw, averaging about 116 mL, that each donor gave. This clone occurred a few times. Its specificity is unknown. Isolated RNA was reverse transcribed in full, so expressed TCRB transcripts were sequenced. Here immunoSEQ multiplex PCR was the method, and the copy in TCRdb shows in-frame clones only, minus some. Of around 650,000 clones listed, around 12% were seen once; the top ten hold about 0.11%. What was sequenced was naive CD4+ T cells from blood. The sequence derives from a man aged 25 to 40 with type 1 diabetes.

The CDR3 DNA reads as TGTGCCAGCAGCGCTACAGATAGCAATCAGCCCCAGCATTTT. Translated, it gives CASSATDSNQPQHF. This chain connects TRBV9 to TRBJ1-5; D remains ambiguous. Per germline, CDR1 SGDLS and CDR2 YYNGEE. The CDR3 loop spans 14 amino acids. V lost 3 bases, J lost 0 bases, and 7 bases lay in between.